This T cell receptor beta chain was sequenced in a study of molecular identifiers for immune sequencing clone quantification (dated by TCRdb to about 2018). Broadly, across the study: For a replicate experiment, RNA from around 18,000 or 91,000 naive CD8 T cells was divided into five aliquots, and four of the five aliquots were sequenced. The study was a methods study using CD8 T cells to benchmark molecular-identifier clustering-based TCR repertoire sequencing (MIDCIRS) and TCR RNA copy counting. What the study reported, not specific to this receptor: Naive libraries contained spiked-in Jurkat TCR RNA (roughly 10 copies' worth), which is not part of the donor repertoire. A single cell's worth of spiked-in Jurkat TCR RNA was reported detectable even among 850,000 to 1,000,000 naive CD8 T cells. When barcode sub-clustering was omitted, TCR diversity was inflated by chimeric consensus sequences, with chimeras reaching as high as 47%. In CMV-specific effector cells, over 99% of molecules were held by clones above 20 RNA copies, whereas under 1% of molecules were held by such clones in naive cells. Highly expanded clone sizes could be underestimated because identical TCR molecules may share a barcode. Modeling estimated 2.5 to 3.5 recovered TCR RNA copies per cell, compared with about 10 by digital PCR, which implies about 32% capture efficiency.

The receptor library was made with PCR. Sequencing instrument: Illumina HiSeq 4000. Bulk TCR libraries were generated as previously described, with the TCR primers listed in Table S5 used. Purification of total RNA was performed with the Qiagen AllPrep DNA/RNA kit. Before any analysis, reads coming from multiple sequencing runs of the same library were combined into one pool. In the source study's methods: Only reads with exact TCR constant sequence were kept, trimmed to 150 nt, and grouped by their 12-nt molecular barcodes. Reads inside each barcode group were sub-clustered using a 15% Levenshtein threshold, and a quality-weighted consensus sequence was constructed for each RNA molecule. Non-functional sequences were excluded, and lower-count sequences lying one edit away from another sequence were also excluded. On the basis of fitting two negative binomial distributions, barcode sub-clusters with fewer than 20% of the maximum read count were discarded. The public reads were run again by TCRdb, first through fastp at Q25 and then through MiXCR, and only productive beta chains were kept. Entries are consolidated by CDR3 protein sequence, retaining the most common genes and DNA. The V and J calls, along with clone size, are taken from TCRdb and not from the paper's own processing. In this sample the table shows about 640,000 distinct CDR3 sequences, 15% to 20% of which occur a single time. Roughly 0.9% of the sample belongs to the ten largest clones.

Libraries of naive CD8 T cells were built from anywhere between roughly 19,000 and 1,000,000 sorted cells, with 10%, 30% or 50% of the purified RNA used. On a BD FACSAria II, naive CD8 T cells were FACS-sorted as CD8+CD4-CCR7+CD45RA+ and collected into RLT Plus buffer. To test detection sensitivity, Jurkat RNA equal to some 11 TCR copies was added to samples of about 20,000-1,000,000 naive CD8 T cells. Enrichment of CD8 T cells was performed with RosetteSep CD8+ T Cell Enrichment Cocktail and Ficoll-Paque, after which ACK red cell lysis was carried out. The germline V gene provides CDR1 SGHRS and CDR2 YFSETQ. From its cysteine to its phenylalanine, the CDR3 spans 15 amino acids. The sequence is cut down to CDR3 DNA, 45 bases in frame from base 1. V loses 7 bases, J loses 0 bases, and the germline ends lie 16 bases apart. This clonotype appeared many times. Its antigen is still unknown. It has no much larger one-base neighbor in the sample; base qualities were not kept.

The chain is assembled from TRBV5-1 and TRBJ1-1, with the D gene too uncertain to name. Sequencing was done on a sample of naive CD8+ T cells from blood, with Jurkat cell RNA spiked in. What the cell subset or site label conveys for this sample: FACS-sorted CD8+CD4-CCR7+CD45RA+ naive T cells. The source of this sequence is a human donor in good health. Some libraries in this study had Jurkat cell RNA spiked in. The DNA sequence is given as TGCGCCAGCCGGCTTTGGGCAGAAATGAACACTGAAGCTTTCTTT. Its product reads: CASRLWAEMNTEAFF.